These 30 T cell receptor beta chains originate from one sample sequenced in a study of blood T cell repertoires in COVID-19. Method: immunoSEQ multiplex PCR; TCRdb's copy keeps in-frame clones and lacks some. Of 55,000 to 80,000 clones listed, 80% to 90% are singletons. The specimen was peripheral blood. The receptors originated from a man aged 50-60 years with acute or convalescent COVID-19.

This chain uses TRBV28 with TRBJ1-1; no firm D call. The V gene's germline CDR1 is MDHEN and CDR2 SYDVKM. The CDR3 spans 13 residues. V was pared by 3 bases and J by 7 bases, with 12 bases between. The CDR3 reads CASSFPGGDEAFF. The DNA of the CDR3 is TGTGCCAGCAGTTTCCCCGGCGGAGATGAAGCTTTCTTT.

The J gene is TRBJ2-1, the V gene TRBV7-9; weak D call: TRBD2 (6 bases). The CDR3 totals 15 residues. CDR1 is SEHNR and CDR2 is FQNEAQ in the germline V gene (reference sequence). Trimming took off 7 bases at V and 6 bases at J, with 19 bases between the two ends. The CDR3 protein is CASTPKPAGTNEQFF. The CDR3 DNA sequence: TGTGCCAGCACCCCAAAACCGGCGGGAACCAATGAGCAGTTCTTC.

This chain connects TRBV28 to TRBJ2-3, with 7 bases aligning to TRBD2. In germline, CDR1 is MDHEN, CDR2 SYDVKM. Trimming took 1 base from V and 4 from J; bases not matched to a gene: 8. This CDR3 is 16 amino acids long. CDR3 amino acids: CASSLSRAGRPDTQYF. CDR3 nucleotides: TGTGCCAGCAGTTTATCTCGAGCGGGACGCCCAGATACGCAGTATTTT.

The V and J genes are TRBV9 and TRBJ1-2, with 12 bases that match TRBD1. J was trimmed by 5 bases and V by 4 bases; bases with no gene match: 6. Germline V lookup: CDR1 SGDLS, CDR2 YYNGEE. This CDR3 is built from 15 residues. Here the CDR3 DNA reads TGTGCCAGCAGCCCCCGGGACAGGGGGCGTTATGGCTACACCTTC. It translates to CASSPRDRGRYGYTF.

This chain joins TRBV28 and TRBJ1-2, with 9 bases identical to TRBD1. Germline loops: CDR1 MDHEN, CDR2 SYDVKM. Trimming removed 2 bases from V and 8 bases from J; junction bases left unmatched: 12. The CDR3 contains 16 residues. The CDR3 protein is CASSLQWGGQGDGYTF. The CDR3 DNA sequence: TGTGCCAGCAGTTTACAGTGGGGGGGACAGGGAGACGGCTACACCTTC.

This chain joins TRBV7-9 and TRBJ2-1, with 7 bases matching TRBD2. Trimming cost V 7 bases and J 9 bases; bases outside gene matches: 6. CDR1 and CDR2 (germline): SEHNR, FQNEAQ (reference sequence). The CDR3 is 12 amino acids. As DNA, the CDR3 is TGTGCCAGCACCGTAAGGGAGGGTGAGCAGTTCTTC. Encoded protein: CASTVREGEQFF.

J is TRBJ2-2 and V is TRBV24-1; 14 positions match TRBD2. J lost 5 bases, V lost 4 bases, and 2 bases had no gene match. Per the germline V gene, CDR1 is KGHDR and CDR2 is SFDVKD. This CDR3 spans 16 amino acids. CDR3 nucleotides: TGTGCCACCAGTGACGGACTAGCGGGAGGTACCGGGGAGCTGTTTTTT. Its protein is CATSDGLAGGTGELFF.

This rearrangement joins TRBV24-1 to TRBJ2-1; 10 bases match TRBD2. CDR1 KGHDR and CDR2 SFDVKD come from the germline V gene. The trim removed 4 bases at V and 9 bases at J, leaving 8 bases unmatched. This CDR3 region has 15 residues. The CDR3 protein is CATSESGTSAREQFF. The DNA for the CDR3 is TGTGCCACCAGTGAGTCCGGGACTAGCGCACGTGAGCAGTTCTTC.

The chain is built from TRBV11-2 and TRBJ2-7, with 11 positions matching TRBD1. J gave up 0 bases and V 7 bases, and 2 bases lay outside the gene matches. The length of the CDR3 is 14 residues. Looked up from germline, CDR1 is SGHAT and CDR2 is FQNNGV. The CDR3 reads CASTGTGGSYEQYF. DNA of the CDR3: TGTGCCAGCACAGGGACAGGGGGCTCCTACGAGCAGTACTTC.

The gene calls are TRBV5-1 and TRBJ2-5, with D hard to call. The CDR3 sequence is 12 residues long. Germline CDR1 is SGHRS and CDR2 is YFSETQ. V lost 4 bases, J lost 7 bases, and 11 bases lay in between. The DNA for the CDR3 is TGCGCCAGCAGCGAGGATTCATGGACCCAGTACTTC. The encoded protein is CASSEDSWTQYF.

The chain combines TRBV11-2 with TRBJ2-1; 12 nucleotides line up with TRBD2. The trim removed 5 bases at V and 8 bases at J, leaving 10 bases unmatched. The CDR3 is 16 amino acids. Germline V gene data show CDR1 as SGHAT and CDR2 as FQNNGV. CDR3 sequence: CASSPELAGGPDEQFF. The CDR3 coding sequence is TGTGCCAGCAGCCCGGAGCTAGCGGGAGGGCCTGATGAGCAGTTCTTC.

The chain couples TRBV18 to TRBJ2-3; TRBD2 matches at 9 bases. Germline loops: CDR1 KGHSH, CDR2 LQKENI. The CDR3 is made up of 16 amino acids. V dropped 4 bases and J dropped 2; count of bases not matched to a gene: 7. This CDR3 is CASSQASGAFTDTQYF. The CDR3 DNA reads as TGTGCCAGCTCACAGGCTAGCGGGGCTTTCACAGATACGCAGTATTTT.

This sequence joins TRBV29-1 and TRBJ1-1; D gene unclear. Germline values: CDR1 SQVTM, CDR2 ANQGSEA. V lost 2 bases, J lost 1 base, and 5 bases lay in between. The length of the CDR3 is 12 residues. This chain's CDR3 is CSVEIGNTEAFF. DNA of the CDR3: TGCAGCGTTGAAATCGGGAACACTGAAGCTTTCTTT. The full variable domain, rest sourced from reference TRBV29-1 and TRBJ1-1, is SAVISQKPSRDICQRGTSLTIQCQVDSQVTMMFWYRQQPGQSLTLIATANQGSEATYESGFVIDKFPISRPNLTFSTLTVSNMSPEDSSIYLCSVEIGNTEAFFGQGTRLTVV.

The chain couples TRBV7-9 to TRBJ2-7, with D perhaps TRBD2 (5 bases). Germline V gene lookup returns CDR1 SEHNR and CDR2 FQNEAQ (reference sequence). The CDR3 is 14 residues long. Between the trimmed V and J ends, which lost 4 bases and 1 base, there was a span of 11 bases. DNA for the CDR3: TGTGCCAGCAGCTCGGACGGAGGATCCTACGAGCAGTACTTC. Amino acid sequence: CASSSDGGSYEQYF. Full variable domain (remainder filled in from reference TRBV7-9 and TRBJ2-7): DTGVSQNPRHKITKRGQNVTFRCDPISEHNRLYWYRQTLGQGPEFLTYFQNEAQLEKSRLLSDRFSAERPKGSFSTLEIQRTEQGDSAMYLCASSSDGGSYEQYFGPGTRLTVT.

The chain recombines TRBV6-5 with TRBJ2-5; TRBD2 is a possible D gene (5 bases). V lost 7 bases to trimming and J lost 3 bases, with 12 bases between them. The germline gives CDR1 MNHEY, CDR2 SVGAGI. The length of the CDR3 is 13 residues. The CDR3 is CASTNPGKETQYF. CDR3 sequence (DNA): TGTGCCAGCACCAACCCGGGGAAAGAGACCCAGTACTTC.

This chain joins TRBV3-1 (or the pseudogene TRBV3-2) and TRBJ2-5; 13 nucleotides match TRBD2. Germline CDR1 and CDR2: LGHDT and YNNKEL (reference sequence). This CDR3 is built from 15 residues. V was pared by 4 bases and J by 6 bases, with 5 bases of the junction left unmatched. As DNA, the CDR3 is TGTGCCAGCAGCCCCAGGACTAGCGGGAGTAAGACCCAGTACTTC. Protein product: CASSPRTSGSKTQYF.

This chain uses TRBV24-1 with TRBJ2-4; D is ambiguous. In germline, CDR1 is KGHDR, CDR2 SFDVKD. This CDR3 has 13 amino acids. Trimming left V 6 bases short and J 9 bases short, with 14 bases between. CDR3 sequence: CATSLGLSGIQYF. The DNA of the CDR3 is TGTGCCACCAGTCTAGGTCTGTCGGGCATTCAGTACTTC.

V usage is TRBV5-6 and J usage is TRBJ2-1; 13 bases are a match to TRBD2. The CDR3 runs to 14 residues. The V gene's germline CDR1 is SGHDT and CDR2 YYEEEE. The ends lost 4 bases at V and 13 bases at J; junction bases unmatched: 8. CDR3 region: CASSTVLAGGPQFF. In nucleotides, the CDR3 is TGTGCCAGCAGCACCGTACTAGCGGGAGGGCCCCAGTTCTTC.

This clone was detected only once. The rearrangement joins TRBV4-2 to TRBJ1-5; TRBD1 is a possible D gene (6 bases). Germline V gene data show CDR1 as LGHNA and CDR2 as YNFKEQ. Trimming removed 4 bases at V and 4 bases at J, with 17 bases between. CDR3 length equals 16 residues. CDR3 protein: CASSPSPAGANQPQHF. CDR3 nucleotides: TGTGCCAGCAGCCCTTCCCCGGCGGGGGCGAATCAGCCCCAGCATTTT.

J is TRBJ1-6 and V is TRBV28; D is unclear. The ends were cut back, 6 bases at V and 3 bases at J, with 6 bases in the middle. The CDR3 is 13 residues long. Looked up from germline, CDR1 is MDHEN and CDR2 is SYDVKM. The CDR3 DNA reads TGTGCCAGCAGGTCGGGCTATAATTCACCCCTCCACTTT. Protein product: CASRSGYNSPLHF.

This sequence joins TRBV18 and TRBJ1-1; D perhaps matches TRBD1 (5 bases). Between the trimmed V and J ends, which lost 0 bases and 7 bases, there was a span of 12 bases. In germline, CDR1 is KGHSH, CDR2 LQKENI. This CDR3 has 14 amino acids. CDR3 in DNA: TGTGCCAGCTCACCACCGGCGCGGGGGGGTGAAGCTTTCTTT. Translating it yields CASSPPARGGEAFF.

CDR3 coding DNA: TGTGCCAGCACGCGGGAAAATTCCTACAATGAGCAGTTCTTC. Translation: CASTRENSYNEQFF. This rearrangement joins TRBV2 to TRBJ2-1, with D tentatively TRBD2 (6 bases). Germline loops: CDR1 SNHLY, CDR2 FYNNEI. This CDR3 is built from 14 residues. The germline V and J ends were trimmed by 7 bases and 1 base, with 11 bases remaining between them.

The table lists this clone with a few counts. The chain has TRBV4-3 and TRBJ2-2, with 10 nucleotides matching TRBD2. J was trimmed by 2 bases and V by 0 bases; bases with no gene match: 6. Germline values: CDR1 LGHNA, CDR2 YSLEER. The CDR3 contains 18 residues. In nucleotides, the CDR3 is TGCGCCAGCAGCCAAGATGTGGTAGCGGGAGGCAACACCGGGGAGCTGTTTTTT. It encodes CASSQDVVAGGNTGELFF.

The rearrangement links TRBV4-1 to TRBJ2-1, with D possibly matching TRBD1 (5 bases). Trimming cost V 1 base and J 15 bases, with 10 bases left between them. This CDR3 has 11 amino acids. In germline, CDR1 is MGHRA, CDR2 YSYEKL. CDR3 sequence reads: CASSQGGPLFF. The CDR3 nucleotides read TGCGCCAGCAGCCAAGGGGGCCCGTTGTTCTTC.

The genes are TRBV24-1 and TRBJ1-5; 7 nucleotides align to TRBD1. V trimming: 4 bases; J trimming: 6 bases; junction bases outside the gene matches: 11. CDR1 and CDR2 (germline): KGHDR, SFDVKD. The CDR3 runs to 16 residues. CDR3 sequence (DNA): TGTGCCACCAGTGAGGAGACAGGGAAAGATGCTCAGCCCCAGCATTTT. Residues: CATSEETGKDAQPQHF.

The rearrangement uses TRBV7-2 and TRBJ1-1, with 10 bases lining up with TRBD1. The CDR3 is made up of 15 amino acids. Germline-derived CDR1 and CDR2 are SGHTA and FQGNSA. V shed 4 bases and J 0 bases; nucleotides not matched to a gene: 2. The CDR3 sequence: CASSWDRGLNTEAFF. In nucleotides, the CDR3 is TGTGCCAGCAGCTGGGACAGGGGTTTGAACACTGAAGCTTTCTTT.

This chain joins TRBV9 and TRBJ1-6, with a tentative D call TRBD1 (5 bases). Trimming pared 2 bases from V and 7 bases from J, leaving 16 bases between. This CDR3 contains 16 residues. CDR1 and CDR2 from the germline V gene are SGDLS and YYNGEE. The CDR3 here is CASSVQDTWGNSPLHF. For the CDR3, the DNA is TGTGCCAGCAGCGTTCAGGACACATGGGGCAATTCACCCCTCCACTTT. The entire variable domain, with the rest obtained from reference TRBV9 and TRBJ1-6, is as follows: DSGVTQTPKHLITATGQRVTLRCSPRSGDLSVYWYQQSLDQGLQFLIQYYNGEERAKGNILERFSAQQFPDLHSELNLSSLELGDSALYFCASSVQDTWGNSPLHFGNGTRLTVT.

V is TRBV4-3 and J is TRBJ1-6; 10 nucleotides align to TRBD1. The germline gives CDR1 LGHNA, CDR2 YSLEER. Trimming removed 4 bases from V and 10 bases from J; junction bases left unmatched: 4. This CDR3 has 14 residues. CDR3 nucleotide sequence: TGCGCCAGCAGCCGGGACAGGGGTGGATCACCCCTCCACTTT. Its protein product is CASSRDRGGSPLHF.

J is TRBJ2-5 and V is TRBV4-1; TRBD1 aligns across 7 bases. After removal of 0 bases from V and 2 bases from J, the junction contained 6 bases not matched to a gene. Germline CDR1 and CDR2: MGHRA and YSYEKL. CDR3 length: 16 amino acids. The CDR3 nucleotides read TGCGCCAGCAGCCAAGAGGGCAGGGGGACACAAGAGACCCAGTACTTC. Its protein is CASSQEGRGTQETQYF.

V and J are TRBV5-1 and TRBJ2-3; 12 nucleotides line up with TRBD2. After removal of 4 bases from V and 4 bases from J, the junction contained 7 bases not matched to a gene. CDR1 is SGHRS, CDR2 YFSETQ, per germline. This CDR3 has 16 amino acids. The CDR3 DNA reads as TGCGCCAGCAGCCCCACGACTAGCGGGAGTGCAGATACGCAGTATTTT. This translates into CASSPTTSGSADTQYF.